Following are 30 T cell receptor beta chains from one sample sequenced in a study of blood T cell repertoires in COVID-19. Profiled with immunoSEQ multiplex PCR; TCRdb holds only in-frame clones, not every one. In the table there are a few hundred thousand clones, 80% to 90% of which are singletons. The sample consisted of PBMCs or T cells enriched from blood (not recorded which). These receptors were taken from a woman in her late teens or twenties who had recovered from COVID-19.

The J gene is TRBJ1-6, the V gene TRBV5-1, with 9 bases that match TRBD1. Germline-derived CDR1 and CDR2 are SGHRS and YFSETQ. The CDR3 is made up of 17 amino acids. J gave up 8 bases and V 0 bases, and 9 bases lay outside the gene matches. CDR3 bases: TGCGCCAGCAGCTTGGAGTTCGGACAGGGGAGGCATTCACCCCTCCACTTT. This gives the protein CASSLEFGQGRHSPLHF.

CDR3 residues: CASSEDRGGGYTF. DNA of the CDR3: TGCGCCAGCAGCGAAGACAGGGGTGGCGGCTACACCTTC. The chain has TRBV5-1 and TRBJ1-2; 8 bases match TRBD1. Germline CDR1 reads SGHRS; CDR2 reads YFSETQ. Losses at the gene ends were 4 bases for V and 8 bases for J; bases not matched to a gene: 7. CDR3 length: 13 amino acids. The full variable domain, in which reference TRBV5-1 and TRBJ1-2 provide the parts outside the CDR3, is KAGVTQTPRYLIKTRGQQVTLSCSPISGHRSVSWYQQTPGQGLQFLFEYFSETQRNKGNFPGRFSGRQFSNSRSEMNVSTLELGDSALYLCASSEDRGGGYTFGSGTRLTVV.

The chain recombines TRBV5-1 with TRBJ1-4; 7 bases agree with TRBD1. Trimming cost V 4 bases and J 8 bases; bases outside gene matches: 11. Germline values: CDR1 SGHRS, CDR2 YFSETQ. The CDR3 has 15 amino acids. This CDR3 is CASSPSTGPGEKLFF. In nucleotides, the CDR3 is TGCGCCAGCAGCCCCTCGACAGGGCCCGGGGAAAAACTGTTTTTT.

The gene calls are TRBV4-1 and TRBJ1-2, with D possibly TRBD1 on 6 matching bases. V dropped 1 base and J dropped 7 bases, with 19 bases sitting between them. CDR3 length: 16 amino acids. Looked up from germline, CDR1 is MGHRA and CDR2 is YSYEKL. In DNA, the CDR3 is TGCGCCAGCAGCCAAGTTTTTCCAGGGGATAGGGGTGGCTACACCTTC. This gives the protein CASSQVFPGDRGGYTF.

The chain recombines TRBV12-5 with TRBJ2-2, with a weak D call TRBD2 (7 bases). The V and J ends lost 6 bases and 5 bases respectively, with 22 bases between them. The CDR3 spans 17 residues. Germline CDR1 and CDR2: LGHNT and FRNRAP. CDR3 protein: CASGLKGGGLRTGELFF. The CDR3 nucleotides read TGTGCTAGTGGCCTAAAGGGAGGGGGGCTGAGGACCGGGGAGCTGTTTTTT.

This clone was counted a single time. The chain combines TRBV19 with TRBJ1-3; unclear D gene. The V gene's germline CDR1 is LNHDA and CDR2 SQIVND (reference sequence). V was pared by 5 bases and J by 1 base, with 15 bases between. The length of the CDR3 is 16 residues. In nucleotides, the CDR3 is TGTGCCAGTAGTCCCTCGGCTGGAGGGTCTGGAAACACCATATATTTT. This gives the protein CASSPSAGGSGNTIYF.

The chain uses TRBV5-5 and TRBJ2-1; D is possibly TRBD2 (7 bases). CDR3 length equals 15 residues. Between the trimmed V and J ends, which lost 2 bases and 3 bases, there was a span of 12 bases. The V gene's germline CDR1 is SGHKS and CDR2 YYEKEE (reference sequence). The CDR3 loop reads CASSFIRGGYNEQFF. For the CDR3, the DNA is TGTGCCAGCAGCTTCATTAGGGGGGGCTACAATGAGCAGTTCTTC.

This chain links TRBV18 with TRBJ2-3, with D possibly TRBD1 on 5 matching bases. Germline values: CDR1 KGHSH, CDR2 LQKENI. The V gene lost 3 bases and the J gene lost 4 bases, with 11 bases spanning the gap. The CDR3 has 14 residues. CDR3: CASSPETDPDTQYF. DNA of the CDR3: TGTGCCAGCTCACCGGAGACAGACCCAGATACGCAGTATTTT.

The genes are TRBV28 and TRBJ2-1; D unresolved. The CDR3 totals 14 residues. Trimming left V 1 base short and J 6 bases short, with 10 bases between. Germline CDR1 is MDHEN and CDR2 is SYDVKM. The CDR3 nucleotides read TGTGCCAGCAGTTTATTGCAGCGTGGCAATGAGCAGTTCTTC. This sequence encodes CASSLLQRGNEQFF.

V gene TRBV7-9 combines with J gene TRBJ2-7; maybe TRBD1 (6 bases). The CDR3 consists of 14 residues. With 3 bases removed from V and 4 bases from J, the gap between germline ends came to 13 bases. CDR1 and CDR2 from the germline V gene are SEHNR and FQNEAQ (reference sequence). CDR3 region: CASSFYDRLYEQYF. In DNA, the CDR3 is TGTGCCAGCAGCTTCTACGACAGGTTGTACGAGCAGTACTTC.

The gene calls are TRBV19 and TRBJ1-2; D is undetermined. In germline, CDR1 is LNHDA, CDR2 SQIVND (reference sequence). The CDR3 has 11 residues. V shed 3 bases and J shed 6 bases, with 5 bases lying between them. DNA of the CDR3: TGTGCCAGTAGTATCGTCGATGGCTACACCTTC. It codes for CASSIVDGYTF.

The chain links TRBV7-6 to TRBJ1-6, with 7 bases aligning to TRBD1. V was clipped by 2 bases and J by 7 bases; unmatched bases: 2. The CDR3 has 14 amino acids. Germline V lookup: CDR1 SGHVS, CDR2 FNYEAQ. The CDR3 reads CASSLRGQNSPLHF. The CDR3 coding sequence is TGTGCCAGCAGCTTAAGGGGACAGAATTCACCCCTCCACTTT.

The chain joins TRBV3-1 (or the pseudogene TRBV3-2) to TRBJ1-6, with 7 bases fitting TRBD1. Germline V gene sequence: CDR1 LGHDT, CDR2 YNNKEL (reference sequence). J lost 7 bases, V lost 0 bases, and 3 bases had no gene match. The CDR3 loop spans 15 amino acids. The CDR3 DNA sequence: TGTGCCAGCAGCCAAGATATGGACAGGAATTCACCCCTCCACTTT. Translating gives CASSQDMDRNSPLHF.

This clone is a singleton in its sample. The chain carries TRBV19 and TRBJ1-1; TRBD1 is a possible D gene (5 bases). The germline V gene encodes CDR1 LNHDA and CDR2 SQIVND (reference sequence). The CDR3 covers 16 residues. Between the trimmed V and J ends, which lost 6 bases and 0 bases, there was a span of 17 bases. Written as DNA, the CDR3 is TGTGCCAGTAGAAGACTAGACAGACCCATGAACACTGAAGCTTTCTTT. It yields the protein CASRRLDRPMNTEAFF.

The rearrangement links TRBV6-5 to TRBJ1-6, with D perhaps matching TRBD1 (5 bases). Germline values: CDR1 MNHEY, CDR2 SVGAGI. Trimming left V 5 bases short and J 8 bases short, with 13 bases between. CDR3 length: 14 residues. The CDR3 here is CASSRQSADSPLHF. The CDR3 DNA follows: TGTGCCAGCAGTCGACAGTCGGCGGATTCACCCCTCCACTTT.

V usage is TRBV3-1 (or the pseudogene TRBV3-2) and J usage is TRBJ1-5; D perhaps matches TRBD1 (6 bases). Trimming cost V 4 bases and J 6 bases, with 16 bases left between them. Germline V gene lookup returns CDR1 LGHDT and CDR2 YNNKEL (reference sequence). The CDR3 covers 15 residues. The CDR3 bases are TGTGCCAGCAGCCGTGGGGGCAGTATCGTTCAGCCCCAGCATTTT. Its translation is CASSRGGSIVQPQHF.

The chain uses TRBV5-6 and TRBJ1-5; no reliable D call. The CDR3 contains 14 residues. Germline CDR1 reads SGHDT; CDR2 reads YYEEEE. Trimming removed 4 bases from V and 1 base from J, with 9 bases in between. Here the CDR3 DNA reads TGTGCCAGCAGCCGGAGTTGGAGCAATCAGCCCCAGCATTTT. It codes for CASSRSWSNQPQHF.

V gene TRBV19 combines with J gene TRBJ2-5, with D possibly matching TRBD2 (5 bases). V was cut by 3 bases and J by 0 bases, with 8 bases left in between. The germline V gene has CDR1 LNHDA and CDR2 SQIVND (reference sequence). CDR3 length: 14 residues. In nucleotides, the CDR3 is TGTGCCAGTAGTATTTCGGGGTACCAAGAGACCCAGTACTTC. The encoded protein is CASSISGYQETQYF.

This clone has a handful of counts. Other nucleotide sequences in the sample specify the same CDR3. This chain connects TRBV12-3 or TRBV12-4 to TRBJ1-2, with D possibly TRBD1 on 5 matching bases. Deletions cut 3 bases from V and 3 bases from J, with 8 bases between. The CDR3 loop spans 13 amino acids. The CDR3 is CASSLGGDYGYTF. Here the CDR3 DNA reads TGTGCCAGCAGTTTGGGGGGGGACTATGGCTACACCTTC.

The rearrangement joins TRBV4-2 to TRBJ1-2; D is possibly TRBD1 (6 bases). Germline loops: CDR1 LGHNA, CDR2 YNFKEQ. CDR3 size: 14 residues. Trimming shortened V by 1 base and J by 3 bases, and 9 bases separated the two germline ends. The CDR3 loop reads CASSQVGADYGYTF. CDR3 in DNA: TGTGCCAGCAGCCAAGTGGGGGCGGACTATGGCTACACCTTC.

In its sample, this clone was seen a few times. The rearrangement uses TRBV28 and TRBJ1-5; D not certain. V was clipped by 6 bases and J by 4 bases, with 13 bases between them. Per the germline V gene, CDR1 is MDHEN and CDR2 is SYDVKM. The CDR3 loop spans 14 amino acids. The CDR3 reads CASRFRRVNQPQHF. The CDR3 region has the DNA TGTGCCAGCAGGTTTAGGAGAGTAAATCAGCCCCAGCATTTT.

The chain joins TRBV6-5 to TRBJ1-2; D uncertain. V gave up 0 bases and J gave up 8 bases, with 10 bases separating them. Per germline, CDR1 MNHEY and CDR2 SVGAGI. The CDR3 runs to 13 residues. This CDR3 reads CASSYSSGDGYTF. The CDR3 DNA is TGTGCCAGCAGTTACTCTTCTGGAGACGGCTACACCTTC.

This chain uses TRBV12-3 or TRBV12-4 with TRBJ1-5; the D is unclear. The CDR3 is 13 residues long. The DNA for the CDR3 is TGTGTCGTTAGCCAGGACTCCAATCAGCCCCAGCATTTT. The encoded protein is CVVSQDSNQPQHF.

The rearrangement uses TRBV4-2 and TRBJ1-5; TRBD1 is a possible D gene (5 bases). The CDR3 is made up of 17 amino acids. The V end lost 2 bases, the J end lost 2 bases, and 16 bases lay between the germline ends. From germline, CDR1 is LGHNA and CDR2 YNFKEQ. This CDR3 reads CASSQMPAGRGNQPQHF. CDR3 DNA sequence: TGTGCCAGCAGCCAAATGCCCGCAGGGAGGGGCAATCAGCCCCAGCATTTT.

This clone has more than one count but fewer than ten. The rearrangement joins TRBV7-9 to TRBJ2-3, with TRBD2 matching 8 bases. After removal of 1 base from V and 2 bases from J, the junction contained 14 bases not matched to a gene. CDR1 SEHNR and CDR2 FQNEAQ come from the germline V gene (reference sequence). The CDR3 has 19 amino acids. In DNA form, the CDR3 reads TGTGCCAGCAGCTTAGAAGGCGGCGGCGGGAGGCCCCTCACAGATACGCAGTATTTT. Translation: CASSLEGGGGRPLTDTQYF.

The CDR3 DNA follows: TGTGCCTGGAGTTTAGGGGATGATCAGCCCCAGCATTTT. Translating it yields CAWSLGDDQPQHF. The V call is TRBV30, the J call TRBJ1-5, with D perhaps matching TRBD1 (5 bases). Germline CDR1 reads GTSNPN; CDR2 reads SVGIG (reference sequence). The CDR3 covers 13 residues. The germline V and J ends were trimmed by 2 bases and 5 bases, with 10 bases remaining between them.

This chain links TRBV28 with TRBJ2-1; 8 nucleotides line up with TRBD2. The CDR3 is 16 residues long. V lost 7 bases and J lost 8; bases outside the gene matches: 16. From germline, CDR1 is MDHEN and CDR2 SYDVKM. This CDR3 is CASTGRRTSSVDEQFF. The CDR3 coding sequence is TGTGCCAGCACCGGGCGTAGGACTAGCTCGGTCGATGAGCAGTTCTTC.

This clone was recorded a few times. CDR3 DNA sequence: TGTGCCAGCAGTTCTCTCAGCGACAGCTCTAGCACAGATACGCAGTATTTT. This encodes CASSSLSDSSSTDTQYF. The chain joins TRBV27 to TRBJ2-3; D is possibly TRBD1 (5 bases). V was cut by 4 bases and J by 0 bases, with 17 bases left in between. The CDR3 totals 17 residues. CDR1 is MNHEY, CDR2 SMNVEV, per germline (reference sequence).

V usage is TRBV2 and J usage is TRBJ2-5; D ambiguous. Per the germline V gene, CDR1 is SNHLY and CDR2 is FYNNEI. V lost 7 bases and J lost 7, with 16 bases in between. This CDR3 comprises 13 residues. DNA of the CDR3: TGTGCCAGCACCCAGATACTACCTGGGACCCAGTACTTC. It translates to CASTQILPGTQYF.

This clone came up once. V and J are TRBV30 and TRBJ1-2, with D hard to call. The V end lost 0 bases, the J end lost 8 bases, and 19 bases lay between the germline ends. This CDR3 region has 15 residues. Looked up from germline, CDR1 is GTSNPN and CDR2 is SVGIG (reference sequence). This chain's CDR3 is CAWSVGGVGFMGYTF. The CDR3 DNA sequence: TGTGCCTGGAGTGTCGGAGGTGTTGGGTTTATGGGCTACACCTTC. Variable domain in full (rest from reference TRBV30 and TRBJ1-2): SQTIHQWPATLVQPVGSPLSLECTVEGTSNPNLYWYRQAAGRGLQLLFYSVGIGQISSEVPQNLSASRPQDRQFILSSKKLLLSDSGFYLCAWSVGGVGFMGYTFGSGTRLTVV.